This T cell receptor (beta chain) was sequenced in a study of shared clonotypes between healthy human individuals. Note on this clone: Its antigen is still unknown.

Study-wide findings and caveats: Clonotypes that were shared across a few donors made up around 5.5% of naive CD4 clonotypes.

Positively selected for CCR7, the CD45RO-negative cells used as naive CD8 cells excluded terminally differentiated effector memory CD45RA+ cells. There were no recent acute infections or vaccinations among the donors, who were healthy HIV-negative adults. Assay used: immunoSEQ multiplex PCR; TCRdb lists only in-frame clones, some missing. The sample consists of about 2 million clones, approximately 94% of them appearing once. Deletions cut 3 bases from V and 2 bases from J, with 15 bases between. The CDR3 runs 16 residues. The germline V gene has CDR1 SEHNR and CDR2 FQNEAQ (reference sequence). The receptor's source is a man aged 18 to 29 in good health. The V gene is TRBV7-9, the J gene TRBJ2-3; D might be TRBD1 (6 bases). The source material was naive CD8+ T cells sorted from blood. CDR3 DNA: TGTGCCAGCAGCTTCGGAACAGGACAGCTCACAGATACGCAGTATTTT. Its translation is CASSFGTGQLTDTQYF.